This T cell receptor beta chain was observed in a study of response to subunit inactivated influenza vaccine. This clonotype was seen a few times. What it binds is not known. Notes on the study in general: After each seasonal influenza vaccination, few new T cells are recruited, the authors suggested.

TCRdb re-called the RT-PCR reads with MiXCR, one entry per CDR3 protein. The sample contains 550,000 to 800,000 distinct CDR3 sequences, 15% to 18% of which appear only once. The clonotype originates from a man aged 45-65 years who received an inactivated influenza vaccine. This specimen was PBMCs from blood, taken 11 to 12 days after vaccination.

The CDR3 loop reads CSAGTSGRNEQYF. In nucleotides, the CDR3 is TGCAGTGCAGGGACTAGCGGAAGGAACGAGCAGTACTTC. V is TRBV20-1 and J is TRBJ2-7; TRBD2 aligns across 11 bases. From germline, CDR1 is DFQATT and CDR2 SNEGSKA (reference sequence). The V segment lost 6 bases and the J segment 5 bases; nucleotides outside the gene matches: 6. CDR3 length: 13 amino acids.